The present TCR beta chain was sequenced within a study of a mutant IDH1 vaccine in newly diagnosed glioma. As for the study in general: Vaccines began 4-6 weeks after radiotherapy alone, or with temozolomide cycles.

On this clone: The antigen remains unidentified.

Sequenced by immunoSEQ multiplex PCR; TCRdb stores in-frame clones only, minus some. The table includes approximately 79,000 clones, 75% to 90% detected once. Time point described: week 23, last vaccination. The study gave 300 ug of mutant IDH1 20-mer peptide per vaccine dose, with topical imiquimod. This TCR was sampled from a woman between 50 and 59 years old with glioma. The input for sequencing was PBMCs, taken from a glioma patient whose treatment included an IDH1 peptide vaccine.

Written as DNA, the CDR3 is TGTGCCAGCTCACCACGAGGCGAAAAACTGTTTTTT. It codes for CASSPRGEKLFF. The chain carries TRBV18 and TRBJ1-4; no clear D. Deletions cut 1 base from V and 8 bases from J, with 5 bases between. The CDR3 is 12 amino acids. The germline gives CDR1 KGHSH, CDR2 LQKENI.